What follows are 12 T cell receptor beta chains derived from one specimen sequenced in a study of vaccination and CD4 T cells after COVID-19. Treatment noted: approximately 9-day PBMC culture with coronavirus spike peptide pools or control peptides (ViraFEST assay). Sequencing of the DNA from cultured CD4+ T cells was carried out with the Oncomine TCR Beta short-read assay. TCRdb recomputed calls from the PCR reads with MiXCR, one row per CDR3 protein. Found here are 15,000 to 16,000 distinct CDR3 sequences, around 78% of them singletons; the top ten hold approximately 10%. No antigen has been assigned to these receptors. Sequences were obtained from CD4+ T cells from blood, cultured in vitro. The source of these receptors is a human donor who had recovered from COVID-19.

This CDR3 reads CASSIPRQGASQPQHF. In DNA form, the CDR3 reads TGTGCCAGTAGTATCCCACGACAGGGGGCTTCTCAGCCCCAGCATTTT. The V and J genes are TRBV19 and TRBJ1-5; 10 positions match TRBD1. Trimming removed 3 bases from V and 6 bases from J; junction bases left unmatched: 8. The germline gives CDR1 LNHDA, CDR2 SQIVND (reference sequence). CDR3 length equals 16 residues.

The chain has TRBV11-2 and TRBJ2-7; TRBD1 matches at 9 bases. The germline CDR1 and CDR2 sequences are SGHAT and FQNNGV. The trim removed 5 bases at V and 3 bases at J, leaving 5 bases unmatched. The CDR3 is 14 residues long. CDR3 in amino acids: CASSLRDRVYEQYF. In nucleotides, the CDR3 is TGTGCCAGCAGCCTCCGGGACAGGGTCTACGAGCAGTACTTC.

This clonotype was counted only a few times. The chain uses TRBV30 and TRBJ1-1, with D uncertain. Germline CDR1 and CDR2: GTSNPN and SVGIG (reference sequence). The CDR3 spans 10 residues. The CDR3 coding sequence is TGTGGGATATCCAGGCCTGAAGCTTTCTTT. Translated: CGISRPEAFF.

This clonotype has only a few counts. The genes are TRBV7-8 and TRBJ2-5; D is undetermined. Germline lookup yields CDR1 SGHVS and CDR2 FQNEAQ. This CDR3 has 13 residues. With 5 bases removed from V and 4 bases from J, the gap between germline ends came to 11 bases. The CDR3 protein is CASSLEPRETQYF. The DNA for the CDR3 is TGTGCCAGCAGCCTTGAACCCCGAGAGACCCAGTACTTC.

This clonotype was detected a few times. V and J are TRBV6-1 and TRBJ1-5, with D perhaps TRBD1 (6 bases). The germline gives CDR1 MNHNS, CDR2 SASEGT. V lost 4 bases, J lost 1 base, and 11 bases lay in between. There are 15 residues in the CDR3. The CDR3 protein is CASSAPGQSNQPQHF. The CDR3 DNA is TGTGCCAGCAGTGCACCGGGACAAAGCAATCAGCCCCAGCATTTT.

Regarding this clonotype: A much larger clone lies a single base off, so this may be a read error. V gene TRBV7-2 combines with J gene TRBJ1-1; TRBD1 aligns across 10 bases. Germline V lookup: CDR1 SGHTA, CDR2 FQGNSA. The CDR3 runs to 17 residues. The CDR3: CAGSLYGTGVLNTEAFF. For the CDR3, the DNA is TGTGCCGGCAGCTTATACGGGACAGGGGTGTTGAACACTGAAGCTTTCTTT.

The chain combines TRBV19 with TRBJ2-5; D gene uncertain. The germline V gene has CDR1 LNHDA and CDR2 SQIVND (reference sequence). The length of the CDR3 is 14 residues. V dropped 2 bases and J dropped 2 bases, with 9 bases sitting between them. The CDR3 protein is CASSIRWQQETQYF. The CDR3 DNA reads as TGTGCCAGTAGTATAAGGTGGCAGCAAGAGACCCAGTACTTC. The full variable domain, rest sourced from reference TRBV19 and TRBJ2-5, is DGGITQSPKYLFRKEGQNVTLSCEQNLNHDAMYWYRQDPGQGLRLIYYSQIVNDFQKGDIAEGYSVSREKKESFPLTVTSAQKNPTAFYLCASSIRWQQETQYFGPGTRLLVL.

The chain employs TRBV2 and TRBJ2-2, with D uncertain. This CDR3 spans 14 amino acids. Germline V gene sequence: CDR1 SNHLY, CDR2 FYNNEI. V was pared by 2 bases and J by 0 bases, with 4 bases between. The CDR3 is CASSEQTNTGELFF. The CDR3 DNA sequence: TGTGCCAGCAGTGAACAGACGAACACCGGGGAGCTGTTTTTT.

This chain connects TRBV6-1 to TRBJ2-7; TRBD2 is a possible D gene (6 bases). The CDR3 length is 15 residues. CDR1 MNHNS and CDR2 SASEGT come from the germline V gene. Trimming took off 7 bases at V and 1 base at J, with 17 bases between the two ends. Written as DNA, the CDR3 is TGTGCCAGCAAACCCCCGGGACTCTTGTCCTACGAGCAGTACTTC. Protein: CASKPPGLLSYEQYF.

The chain joins TRBV6-1 to TRBJ2-7; D not certain. CDR1 and CDR2 (germline): MNHNS, SASEGT. V gave up 5 bases and J gave up 3 bases, with 17 bases separating them. The CDR3 contains 15 residues. The CDR3 is CASSPEGSRIYEQYF. CDR3 nucleotides: TGTGCCAGCAGTCCGGAAGGCAGTCGTATCTACGAGCAGTACTTC.

The V gene is TRBV28, the J gene TRBJ2-5; D assignment may be TRBD1 or TRBD2 (5 bases each). Per the germline V gene, CDR1 is MDHEN and CDR2 is SYDVKM. The CDR3 contains 15 residues. Trimming removed 3 bases from V and 4 bases from J, with 15 bases in between. CDR3 region: CASSLSGTAGETQYF. The CDR3 nucleotides read TGTGCCAGCAGTTTGTCCGGGACCGCCGGAGAGACCCAGTACTTC.

The rearrangement uses TRBV25-1 and TRBJ1-1, with D possibly being TRBD1 (6 bases). CDR1 and CDR2 (germline): MGHDK, SYGVNS. There are 15 residues in the CDR3. The V and J ends lost 3 bases and 1 base respectively, with 12 bases between them. The CDR3 DNA is TGTGCCAGCAGTGACCCGGCCAGGGGGAACACTGAAGCTTTCTTT. Its protein is CASSDPARGNTEAFF.